The clone carrying this T cell receptor (beta chain) was found once. Its antigen is still unknown. The PCR used 60 Vbeta and 13 Jbeta primers. Sequencing was performed with immunoSEQ multiplex PCR; in TCRdb, only in-frame clones are kept and a portion is missing. This sample has 250,000 or so clones; approximately 80% occur once, and the top ten carry 7% to 9%. This sample was included in a study of cytomegalovirus exposure and HLA in healthy donors. Findings and limits, study-wide: For most TCR sequences rarity was the rule, although some public TCRs occurred in many donors. The study flagged about 160 TCR beta chains as cytomegalovirus-associated.

The sequenced sample consisted of PBMCs. The clonotype originates from a woman aged 55-70 years in good health and CMV-seropositive.

The CDR3 spells CASSATSGSTDTQYF. In DNA form, the CDR3 reads TGCGCCAGCAGCGCTACTAGCGGTAGCACAGATACGCAGTATTTT. The rearrangement joins TRBV5-1 to TRBJ2-3; 8 bases line up with TRBD2. This CDR3 is 15 amino acids long. The junction had 4 bases not matched to a gene; V was cut back by 4 bases and J by 0 bases. Per the germline V gene, CDR1 is SGHRS and CDR2 is YFSETQ.